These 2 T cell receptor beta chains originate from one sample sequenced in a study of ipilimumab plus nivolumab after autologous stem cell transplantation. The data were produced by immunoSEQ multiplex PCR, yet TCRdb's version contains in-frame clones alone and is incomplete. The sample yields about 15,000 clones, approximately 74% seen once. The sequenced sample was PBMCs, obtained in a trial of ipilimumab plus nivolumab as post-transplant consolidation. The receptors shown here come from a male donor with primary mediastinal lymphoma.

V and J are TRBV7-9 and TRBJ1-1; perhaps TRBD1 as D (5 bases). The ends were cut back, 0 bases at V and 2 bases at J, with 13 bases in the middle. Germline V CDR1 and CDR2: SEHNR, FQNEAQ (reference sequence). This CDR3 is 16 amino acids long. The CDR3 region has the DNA TGTGCCAGCAGCTTAGCCCAGGGACGGTTTAACACTGAAGCTTTCTTT. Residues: CASSLAQGRFNTEAFF.

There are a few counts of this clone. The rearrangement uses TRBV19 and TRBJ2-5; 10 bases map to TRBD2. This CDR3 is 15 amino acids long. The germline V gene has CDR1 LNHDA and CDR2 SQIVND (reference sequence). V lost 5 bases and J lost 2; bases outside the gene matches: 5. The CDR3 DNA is TGTGCCAGTAGTGCGGGACTAGCGAGACAAGAGACCCAGTACTTC. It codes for CASSAGLARQETQYF.